What follows describes a single T cell receptor beta chain. The target antigen is unknown. This sample was included in a study of cytomegalovirus exposure and HLA in healthy donors. Turning to the study itself: Out of approximately 400 genotyped donors, about 81% belonged to the Caucasian-associated ancestry cluster. General study points: Accurate prediction of most subjects' HLA-A and HLA-B alleles from TCR beta sequences was reported.

With 60 Vbeta and 13 Jbeta primers, the PCR was carried out. Sequencing was performed with immunoSEQ multiplex PCR; in TCRdb, only in-frame clones are kept and a portion is missing. This sample lists about 160,000 clones; its ten largest clones have roughly 2%. Per germline, CDR1 LNHDA and CDR2 SQIVND (reference sequence). V dropped 4 bases and J dropped 4 bases, with 14 bases sitting between them. The CDR3 has 15 residues. The chain recombines TRBV19 with TRBJ1-5; tentative D call: TRBD1 (5 bases). Material for sequencing was PBMCs. The sequence was obtained from a man aged 30 to 45 in good health and CMV-seronegative. The CDR3 DNA reads TGTGCCAGTAGTACCAGCGGGGGGGGGAATCAGCCCCAGCATTTT. Translation: CASSTSGGGNQPQHF.